These T cell receptor beta chains were read from a single sample in a study of T cells after yellow fever vaccination. TCRdb called the 5' RACE reads again in MiXCR, with one record for every CDR3 protein. The sample records under 300,000 distinct CDR3 sequences, 6.5% to 8.5% being singletons. The sequenced sample was CD4+ T cells sorted from PBMCs, obtained 15 days after the yellow fever booster vaccination. The origin of the receptors is a young man who received the YFV17D yellow fever vaccine. Each CDR3 is given with its conserved first and last residue. The D gene is left open where the match is weak. Size values are once, few and many counts, or a class for expanded clones, and some rows have none.

j_call clone_size d_call v_call cdr3_length cdr3_nt cdr3_aa
TRBJ1-1 once . TRBV12-3/TRBV12-4 14 TGTGCCAGCAGTTTTCGTGGCCCAGCCCAGCCAGCTTTCTTT CASSFRGPAQPAFF
TRBJ2-2 few . TRBV7-9 15 TGTGCCAGCAGCTTCGTGCTAGCTCACACCGGGGAGCTGTTTTTT CASSFVLAHTGELFF
TRBJ2-2 few TRBD2 TRBV10-3 14 TGTGCCATCGGTCTAGCGGGAGAGTCCGGGGAGCTGTTTTTT CAIGLAGESGELFF
TRBJ2-7 . . TRBV10-2 12 TGCGCCAGCAGTGTGAGGGGTAACGAGCAGTACTTC CASSVRGNEQYF
TRBJ2-2 many . TRBV10-3 13 TGTGCCATCAAGGGACAGAACACCGGGGAGCTGTTTTTT CAIKGQNTGELFF
TRBJ2-3 many . TRBV6-6 12 TGTGCCAGCAGGCAGGGCACAGATACGCAGTATTTT CASRQGTDTQYF
TRBJ2-5 . . TRBV24-1 13 TGTGCCACCAGTGACCCCCCAGATGAGACCCAGTACTTC CATSDPPDETQYF
TRBJ2-5 many . TRBV20-1 13 TGCAGTGCTACGGGGACGGCCCAAGAGACCCAGTACTTC CSATGTAQETQYF
TRBJ1-1 many . TRBV7-9 12 TGTGCCAGCAGCTCCCAGGGCACTGAAGCTTTCTTT CASSSQGTEAFF
TRBJ2-5 many . TRBV10-1 13 TGCGCCAGCAGTGAGGGTCGCTGGGCGACCCAGTACTTC CASSEGRWATQYF
TRBJ2-5 few . TRBV24-1 14 TGTGCCACCAGTGGGACCGTAAGCCAAGAGACCCAGTACTTC CATSGTVSQETQYF
TRBJ2-7 . . TRBV20-1 12 TGCAGTGCTAGAGATGACGGGTACGAGCAGTACTTC CSARDDGYEQYF
TRBJ1-6 . . TRBV7-9 15 TGTGCCAGCAGCTTAGGGGGCTCCTATAATTCACCCCTCCACTTT CASSLGGSYNSPLHF
TRBJ2-7 many . TRBV5-1 14 TGCGCCAGCAGCTTGGTGGGGGAAGGGGACGAGCAGTACTTC CASSLVGEGDEQYF
TRBJ2-5 few TRBD2 TRBV18 18 TGTGCCAGCTCACCTCCGGGACTAGCGGGAGGGCTCGGAGAGACCCAGTACTTC CASSPPGLAGGLGETQYF
TRBJ2-7 . TRBD2 TRBV27 15 TGTGCCAGCAGTCCCATCCGGAGGGAGGGCCCCGAGCAGTACTTC CASSPIRREGPEQYF
TRBJ2-7 . TRBD1 TRBV5-1 15 TGCGCCAGCAGCAGCCGGACAGGGTCCAACTACGAGCAGTACTTC CASSSRTGSNYEQYF
TRBJ2-1 few . TRBV10-3 14 TGTGCCAGCCGTAGGGCGAACGGCTACAATGAGCAGTTCTTC CASRRANGYNEQFF
TRBJ1-5 few . TRBV7-9 15 TGTGCCAGCAGCTTAGCCGGGAGGGACAATCAGCCCCAGCATTTT CASSLAGRDNQPQHF
TRBJ2-2 many . TRBV5-1 16 TGCGCCAGCAGCTCCTCATCTCGGTCGGGCACCGGGGAGCTGTTTTTT CASSSSSRSGTGELFF
TRBJ2-3 . . TRBV7-2 13 TGTGCCAGCAGCACAGGGACCGGAGATACGCAGTATTTT CASSTGTGDTQYF
TRBJ2-5 few . TRBV20-1 14 TGCAGTGCAGATCCGGCCCCTTTCCAAGAGACCCAGTACTTC CSADPAPFQETQYF
TRBJ2-1 few . TRBV6-2/TRBV6-3 17 TGTGCCAGCAGTATACGGGCCGACAGGAGCTCCTACAATGAGCAGTTCTTC CASSIRADRSSYNEQFF
TRBJ2-2 many . TRBV18 12 TGTGCCAGCTCCGAAGCGACCGGGGAGCTGTTTTTT CASSEATGELFF
TRBJ2-1 . . TRBV28 13 TGTGCCAGCAAAGCGAACTCCTACAATGAGCAGTTCTTC CASKANSYNEQFF
TRBJ1-2 . TRBD1 TRBV6-5 13 TGTGCCAGCAGTTACCAGGGACAGGATGGCTACACCTTC CASSYQGQDGYTF
TRBJ1-2 . . TRBV5-1 14 TGCGCCAGCAGCTCTGGGAACGCAAACTATGGCTACACCTTC CASSSGNANYGYTF
TRBJ2-7 many . TRBV7-2 15 TGTGCCAGCAGTCAGAGGGGCTCAGGGGCGGGTCAGGAGTACTTC CASSQRGSGAGQEYF
TRBJ1-2 . . TRBV6-1 16 TGTGCCAGCAGGGAGGACACAGGATGGGGCCGGTATGGCTACACCTTC CASREDTGWGRYGYTF
TRBJ2-5 few TRBD2 TRBV5-1 13 TGCGCCAGCAGTGAAATGGGGGGGGAGACCCAGTACTTC CASSEMGGETQYF
TRBJ2-3 few . TRBV6-5 15 TGTGCCAGCAGTTACTCGATGGGGGCAGCAGATACGCAGTATTTT CASSYSMGAADTQYF